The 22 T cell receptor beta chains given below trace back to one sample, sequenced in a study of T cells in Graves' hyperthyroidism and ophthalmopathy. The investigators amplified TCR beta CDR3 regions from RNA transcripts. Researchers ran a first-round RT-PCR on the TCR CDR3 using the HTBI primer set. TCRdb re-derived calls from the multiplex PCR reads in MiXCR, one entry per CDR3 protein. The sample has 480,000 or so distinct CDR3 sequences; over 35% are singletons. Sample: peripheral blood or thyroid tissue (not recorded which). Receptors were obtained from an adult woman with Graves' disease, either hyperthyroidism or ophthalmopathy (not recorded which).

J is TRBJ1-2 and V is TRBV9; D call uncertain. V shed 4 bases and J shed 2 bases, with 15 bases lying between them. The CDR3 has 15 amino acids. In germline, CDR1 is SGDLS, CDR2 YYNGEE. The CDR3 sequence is CASSSRTGDNYGYTF. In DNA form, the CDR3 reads TGTGCCAGCAGCTCTCGGACGGGAGACAACTATGGCTACACCTTC.

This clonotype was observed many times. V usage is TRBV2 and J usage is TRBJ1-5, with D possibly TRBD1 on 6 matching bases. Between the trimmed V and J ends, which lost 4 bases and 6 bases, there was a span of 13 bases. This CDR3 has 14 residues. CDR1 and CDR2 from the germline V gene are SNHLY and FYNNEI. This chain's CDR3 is CASSGNRVPQPQHF. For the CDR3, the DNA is TGTGCCAGCAGTGGAAACAGGGTCCCTCAGCCCCAGCATTTT.

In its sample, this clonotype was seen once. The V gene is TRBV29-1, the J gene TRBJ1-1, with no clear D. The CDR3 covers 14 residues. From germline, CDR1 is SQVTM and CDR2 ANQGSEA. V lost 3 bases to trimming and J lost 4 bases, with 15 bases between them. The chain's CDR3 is CSVEKDGMVTEAFF. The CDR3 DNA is TGCAGCGTTGAGAAAGACGGAATGGTCACTGAAGCTTTCTTT.

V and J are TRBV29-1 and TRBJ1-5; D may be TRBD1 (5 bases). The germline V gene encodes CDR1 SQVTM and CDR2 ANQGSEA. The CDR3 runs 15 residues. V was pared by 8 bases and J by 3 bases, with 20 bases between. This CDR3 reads CSRVLGASLNQPQHF. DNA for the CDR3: TGCAGCAGAGTTCTTGGGGCCTCCCTCAATCAGCCCCAGCATTTT.

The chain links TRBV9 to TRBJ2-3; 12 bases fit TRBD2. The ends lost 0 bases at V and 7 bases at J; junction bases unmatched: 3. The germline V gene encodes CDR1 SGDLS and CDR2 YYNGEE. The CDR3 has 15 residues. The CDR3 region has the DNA TGTGCCAGCAGCGTAGATCTAGCGGGAGGGAATACGCAGTATTTT. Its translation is CASSVDLAGGNTQYF.

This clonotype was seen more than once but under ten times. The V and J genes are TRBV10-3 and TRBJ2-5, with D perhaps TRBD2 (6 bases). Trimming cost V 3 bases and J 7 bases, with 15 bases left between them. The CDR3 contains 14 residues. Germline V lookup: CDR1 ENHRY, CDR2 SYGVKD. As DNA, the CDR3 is TGTGCCATCAGTGATACGGGACTCCAGGGGACCCAGTACTTC. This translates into CAISDTGLQGTQYF.

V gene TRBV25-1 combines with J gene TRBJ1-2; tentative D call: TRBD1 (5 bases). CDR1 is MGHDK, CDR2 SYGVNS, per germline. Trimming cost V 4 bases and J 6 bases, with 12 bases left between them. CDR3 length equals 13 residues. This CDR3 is CASSALLGDGYTF. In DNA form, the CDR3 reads TGTGCCAGCAGTGCCCTTTTGGGGGATGGCTACACCTTC.

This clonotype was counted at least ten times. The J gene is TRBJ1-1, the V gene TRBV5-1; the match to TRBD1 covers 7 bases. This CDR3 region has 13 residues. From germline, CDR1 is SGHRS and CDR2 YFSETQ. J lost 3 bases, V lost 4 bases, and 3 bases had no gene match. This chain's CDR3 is CASSVDRDTEAFF. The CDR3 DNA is TGCGCCAGCAGCGTCGACAGGGACACTGAAGCTTTCTTT.

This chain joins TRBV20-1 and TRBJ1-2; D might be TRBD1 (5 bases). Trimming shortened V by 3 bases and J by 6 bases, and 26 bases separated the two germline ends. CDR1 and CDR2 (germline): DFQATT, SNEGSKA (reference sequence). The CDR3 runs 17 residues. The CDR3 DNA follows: TGCAGTGCTAGTCTCCTAGCGGGAGCCACCGGGGACGATGGCTACACCTTC. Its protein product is CSASLLAGATGDDGYTF.

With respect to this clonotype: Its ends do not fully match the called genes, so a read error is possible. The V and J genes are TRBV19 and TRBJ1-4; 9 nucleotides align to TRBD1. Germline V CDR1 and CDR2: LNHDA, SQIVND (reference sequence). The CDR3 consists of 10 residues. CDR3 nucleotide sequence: TGTGCCAGTACTACACAGGGGGCCGCGTTT. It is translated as CASTTQGAAF.

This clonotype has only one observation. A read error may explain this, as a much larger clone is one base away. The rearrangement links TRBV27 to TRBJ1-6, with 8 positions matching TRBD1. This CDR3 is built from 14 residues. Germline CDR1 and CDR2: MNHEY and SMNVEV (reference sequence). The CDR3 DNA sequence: TGTGCCAGCAGGAGGACAGGGTATAGTTCACCCCTCCACTTT. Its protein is CASRRTGYSSPLHF.

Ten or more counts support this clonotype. CDR3 in DNA: TGTGCCAGCAGCTCAACTAGCGGGAGTTCCGGGGAGCTGTTTTTT. It translates to CASSSTSGSSGELFF. The chain uses TRBV7-8 and TRBJ2-2; 11 bases fit TRBD2. The germline CDR1 and CDR2 sequences are SGHVS and FQNEAQ. This CDR3 is built from 15 residues. V dropped 4 bases and J dropped 6; count of bases not matched to a gene: 4. The variable domain in full, with the rest retrieved from reference TRBV7-8 and TRBJ2-2, is GAGVSQSPRYKVAKRGQDVALRCDPISGHVSLFWYQQALGQGPEFLTYFQNEAQLDKSGLPSDRFFAERPEGSVSTLKIQRTQQEDSAVYLCASSSTSGSSGELFFGEGSRLTVL.

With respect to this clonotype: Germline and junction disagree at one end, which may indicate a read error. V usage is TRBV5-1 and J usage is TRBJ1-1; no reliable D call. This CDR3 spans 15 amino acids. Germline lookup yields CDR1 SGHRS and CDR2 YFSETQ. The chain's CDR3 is CASSLARGSNIEAFF. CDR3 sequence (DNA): TGCGCCAGCAGCTTGGCCCGCGGTTCTAACATTGAAGCTTTCTTT.

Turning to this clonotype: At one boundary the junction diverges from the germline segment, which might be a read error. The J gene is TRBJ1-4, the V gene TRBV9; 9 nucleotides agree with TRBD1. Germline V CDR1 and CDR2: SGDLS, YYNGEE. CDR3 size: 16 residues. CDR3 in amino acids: CASSVDGTGINGKLFF. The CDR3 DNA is TGTGCCAGCAGCGTAGACGGGACAGGGATCAATGGAAAACTGTTTTTT.

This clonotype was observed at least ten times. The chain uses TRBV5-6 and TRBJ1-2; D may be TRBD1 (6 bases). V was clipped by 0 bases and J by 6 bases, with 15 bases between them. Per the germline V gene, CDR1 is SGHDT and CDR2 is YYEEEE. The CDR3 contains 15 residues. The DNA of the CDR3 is TGTGCCAGCAGCTTGGGGGTCTTGGCAGGGGATGGCTACACCTTC. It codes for CASSLGVLAGDGYTF.

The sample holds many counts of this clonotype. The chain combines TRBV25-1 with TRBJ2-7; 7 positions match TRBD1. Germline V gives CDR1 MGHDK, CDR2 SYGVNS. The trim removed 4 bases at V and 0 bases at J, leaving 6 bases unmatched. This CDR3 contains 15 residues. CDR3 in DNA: TGTGCCAGCAGTGCCCTGGACAGGAGCTCCTACGAGCAGTACTTC. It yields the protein CASSALDRSSYEQYF.

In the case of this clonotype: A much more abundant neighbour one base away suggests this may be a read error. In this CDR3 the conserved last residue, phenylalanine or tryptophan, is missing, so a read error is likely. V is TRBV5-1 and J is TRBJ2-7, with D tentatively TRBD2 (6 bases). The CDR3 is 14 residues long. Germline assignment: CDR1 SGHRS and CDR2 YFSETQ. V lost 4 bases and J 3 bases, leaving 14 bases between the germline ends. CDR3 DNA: TGCGCCAGCAGCGGGCCCCGGGGGAGCTACGAGCAGTACCTC. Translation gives CASSGPRGSYEQYL.

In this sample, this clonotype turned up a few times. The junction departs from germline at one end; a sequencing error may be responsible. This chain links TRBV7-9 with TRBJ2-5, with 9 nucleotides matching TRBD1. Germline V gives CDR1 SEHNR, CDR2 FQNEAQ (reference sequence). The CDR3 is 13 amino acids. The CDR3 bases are TGCGCCAGCAGCCCAGACAGGGGGGAGACCCAGTACTTC. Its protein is CASSPDRGETQYF.

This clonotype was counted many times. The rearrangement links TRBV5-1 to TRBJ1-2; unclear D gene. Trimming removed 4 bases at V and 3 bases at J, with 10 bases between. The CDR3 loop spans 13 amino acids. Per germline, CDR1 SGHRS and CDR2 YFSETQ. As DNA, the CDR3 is TGCGCCAGCAGCCAAAATAGACACTATGGCTACACCTTC. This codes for CASSQNRHYGYTF.

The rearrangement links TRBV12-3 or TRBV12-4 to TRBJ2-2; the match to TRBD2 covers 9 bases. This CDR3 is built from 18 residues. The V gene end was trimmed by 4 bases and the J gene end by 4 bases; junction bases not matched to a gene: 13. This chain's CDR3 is CASSYSALAGVVTGELFF. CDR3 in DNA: TGTGCCAGCAGTTACTCGGCATTAGCGGGAGTGGTCACCGGGGAGCTGTTTTTT.

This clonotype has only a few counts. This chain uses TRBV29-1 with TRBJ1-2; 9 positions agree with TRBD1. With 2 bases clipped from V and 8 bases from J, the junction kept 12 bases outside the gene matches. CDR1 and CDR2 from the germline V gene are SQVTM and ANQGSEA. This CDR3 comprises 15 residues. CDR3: CSVESTTGGFFGYTF. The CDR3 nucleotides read TGCAGCGTTGAATCTACGACAGGGGGGTTTTTCGGCTACACCTTC. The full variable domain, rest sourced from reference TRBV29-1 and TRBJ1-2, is SAVISQKPSRDICQRGTSLTIQCQVDSQVTMMFWYRQQPGQSLTLIATANQGSEATYESGFVIDKFPISRPNLTFSTLTVSNMSPEDSSIYLCSVESTTGGFFGYTFGSGTRLTVV.

For the CDR3, the DNA is TGCAGTGCTAGAGGGGACAGCGGGGGCACCGGGGAGCTGTTTTTT. Protein sequence: CSARGDSGGTGELFF. The genes are TRBV20-1 and TRBJ2-2; D might be TRBD2 (8 bases). Germline CDR1 reads DFQATT; CDR2 reads SNEGSKA (reference sequence). The CDR3 loop spans 15 amino acids. Trimming cost V 1 base and J 4 bases, with 13 bases left between them.